The text below deals with one T cell receptor (beta chain). TCRdb's copy holds only in-frame clones and misses some; the assay was immunoSEQ multiplex PCR. The table records some 400,000 clones, around 87% of them present only once. Germline V gene data show CDR1 as KGHDR and CDR2 as SFDVKD. Trimming at V came to 5 bases and at J to 5 bases, leaving 16 bases not matched to a gene. This CDR3 spans 19 amino acids. This sample is part of a study of blood T cell repertoires in COVID-19. Specimen: peripheral blood. This TCR came from a woman aged 55-69 years with COVID-19, enrolled during active disease. V and J are TRBV24-1 and TRBJ2-2; 10 nucleotides agree with TRBD1. CDR3 DNA: TGTGCCACCAGTGTTCCGTCCTCGGGACAGGGGAGTAGTACCGGGGAGCTGTTTTTT. Encoded protein: CATSVPSSGQGSSTGELFF.